This entry concerns a single T cell receptor beta chain. CDR3 length: 14 amino acids. Germline V CDR1 and CDR2: SEHNR, FQNEAQ (reference sequence). V shed 4 bases and J 3 bases; nucleotides not matched to a gene: 4. This specimen belongs to a study of blood T cell repertoires in COVID-19. As for the study in general: The analysed material was cDNA or gDNA that came from T cells, B-cell-depleted T cells, or PBMCs.

TCRdb's table, derived via immunoSEQ multiplex PCR, lists solely in-frame clones and lacks some. The table includes 110,000 to 150,000 clones, about 86% detected once. The chain links TRBV7-9 to TRBJ1-1; 8 nucleotides align to TRBD1. The receptor was derived from a woman in her thirties or forties with acute or convalescent COVID-19. Sequenced material: peripheral blood. The chain's CDR3 is CASSSTGGYTEAFF. The CDR3 DNA follows: TGTGCCAGCAGCTCCACAGGGGGTTACACTGAAGCTTTCTTT.